This T cell receptor beta chain was profiled in a study of cytomegalovirus exposure and HLA in healthy donors. V lost 4 bases and J 3 bases, leaving 15 bases between the germline ends. CDR3 length: 15 amino acids. Germline V CDR1 and CDR2: SGDLS, YYNGEE. Concerning this clone: What it binds is not known.

General study findings and limits: Clusters of TCRs from the first cohort tended to co-occur in the roughly 120 validation repertoires (as a later analysis found).

This table comes from immunoSEQ multiplex PCR, and its TCRdb copy is limited to in-frame clones, with some not included. The data show over 85,000 clones, more than 75% seen once. This clonotype was sampled from a woman in her 30s in good health and CMV-seropositive. The gene calls are TRBV9 and TRBJ2-3; D unclear. The sample was PBMCs. DNA of the CDR3: TGTGCCAGCAGCCCGCAGGAACCGACGACAGATACGCAGTATTTT. Translated: CASSPQEPTTDTQYF.